Below, 14 T cell receptor beta chains from the same sample are listed, as sequenced in a study of T cells in Graves' hyperthyroidism and ophthalmopathy. Amplified TCR beta CDR3 regions came from RNA transcripts. HTBI primers drove first-round RT-PCR of the TCR CDR3. TCRdb redid the calling of the multiplex PCR reads with MiXCR, one entry per CDR3 protein. The data contain about 560,000 distinct CDR3 sequences, around 46% of them singletons. The sample consisted of peripheral blood or thyroid tissue (not recorded which). These receptors all stem from a woman aged 18-35 years with Graves' hyperthyroidism.

This clonotype came up once. The chain uses TRBV19 and TRBJ1-1, with TRBD1 matching over 8 bases. CDR3 size: 12 residues. The germline V gene has CDR1 LNHDA and CDR2 SQIVND (reference sequence). V trimming: 6 bases; J trimming: 14 bases; junction bases outside the gene matches: 11. The CDR3 nucleotides are TGTGCCAGTAGCCTGGGGGAGGGACAGGTCTTCTTT. Its protein is CASSLGEGQVFF.

This sequence joins TRBV2 and TRBJ2-5, with D possibly matching TRBD1 (6 bases). V was trimmed by 6 bases and J by 5 bases, leaving 13 bases between them. Germline loops: CDR1 SNHLY, CDR2 FYNNEI. This CDR3 is 13 amino acids long. The DNA of the CDR3 is TGTGCCAGCAGGACCAGGGGTAGTGAGACCCAGTACTTC. It encodes CASRTRGSETQYF.

About this clonotype: This may be a read error: a much more frequent sequence differs by one nucleotide. V is TRBV10-3 and J is TRBJ2-5; TRBD2 is a possible D gene (6 bases). This CDR3 contains 15 residues. V gave up 4 bases and J gave up 5 bases, with 17 bases separating them. Germline-derived CDR1 and CDR2 are ENHRY and SYGVKD. Here the CDR3 reads CAISAGTPRGETQYF. The CDR3 bases are TGTGCCATCAGTGCCGGGACTCCTAGGGGTGAGACCCAGTACTTC.

This clonotype was detected many times. V and J are TRBV7-9 and TRBJ2-6; D perhaps matches TRBD1 (6 bases). Per germline, CDR1 SEHNR and CDR2 FQNEAQ (reference sequence). The CDR3 consists of 15 residues. V was shortened by 4 bases and J by 0 bases, with 7 bases between the two germline ends. The CDR3 loop reads CASSYRVSGANVLTF. As DNA, the CDR3 is TGTGCCAGCAGCTACAGGGTCTCTGGGGCCAACGTCCTGACTTTC.

This clonotype came up a few times. The chain has TRBV7-9 and TRBJ1-2; D is unclear. CDR1 and CDR2 from the germline V gene are SEHNR and FQNEAQ (reference sequence). The CDR3 consists of 15 residues. Trimming removed 3 bases at V and 0 bases at J, with 11 bases between. The CDR3 region is CASSLSPGPNYGYTF. CDR3 nucleotides: TGTGCCAGCAGCTTGTCGCCAGGCCCTAACTATGGCTACACCTTC.

Notes on this clonotype: A much larger clone lies one base from this, so it may be a read error. This rearrangement joins TRBV19 to TRBJ2-7; 8 bases line up with TRBD1. V dropped 5 bases and J dropped 5; count of bases not matched to a gene: 8. The germline V gene has CDR1 LNHDA and CDR2 SQIVND (reference sequence). This CDR3 has 14 residues. The DNA for the CDR3 is TGTGCCAGTAGTTCGGGACAGGCAGGCGACGAGCAGTACTTC. Translating it yields CASSSGQAGDEQYF. Variable domain in full (rest from reference TRBV19 and TRBJ2-7): DGGITQSPKYLFRKEGQNVTLSCEQNLNHDAMYWYRQDPGQGLRLIYYSQIVNDFQKGDIAEGYSVSREKKESFPLTVTSAQKNPTAFYLCASSSGQAGDEQYFGPGTRLTVT.

This clonotype was recorded at least ten times. The chain links TRBV6-6 to TRBJ2-5; weak D call: TRBD2 (6 bases). The V gene lost 6 bases and the J gene lost 4 bases, with 9 bases spanning the gap. This CDR3 is built from 12 residues. Germline CDR1 MNHNY, CDR2 SVGAGI (reference sequence). CDR3 sequence (DNA): TGTGCCAGCAGCACCGGGGGAGAGACCCAGTACTTC. It specifies CASSTGGETQYF.

This clonotype was seen only a few times. The chain combines TRBV10-3 with TRBJ1-6, with D uncertain. The CDR3 runs to 15 residues. V dropped 10 bases and J dropped 5 bases, with 18 bases sitting between them. Germline values: CDR1 ENHRY, CDR2 SYGVKD. CDR3 sequence: CASRYRQDHNSPLHF. The CDR3 nucleotides read TGTGCCAGCCGATATCGGCAGGACCATAATTCACCCCTCCACTTT.

J is TRBJ2-7 and V is TRBV20-1; D remains unclear. Between the trimmed V and J ends, which lost 6 bases and 3 bases, there was a span of 15 bases. This CDR3 is 13 amino acids long. In germline, CDR1 is DFQATT, CDR2 SNEGSKA (reference sequence). This CDR3 reads CSALRLSLYEQYF. CDR3 DNA sequence: TGCAGTGCACTAAGACTGAGTCTCTACGAGCAGTACTTC.

The CDR3 DNA sequence: TGTGCCCACTCGGACAGTTCCTACGAGCAGTACTTC. Its translation is CAHSDSSYEQYF. The gene calls are TRBV28 and TRBJ2-7, with D perhaps TRBD1 (6 bases). Trimming cost V 11 bases and J 1 base, with 12 bases left between them. Germline CDR1 and CDR2: MDHEN and SYDVKM. The CDR3 length is 12 residues.

The rearrangement links TRBV25-1 to TRBJ1-2, with 7 bases lining up with TRBD1. Germline V gives CDR1 MGHDK, CDR2 SYGVNS. This CDR3 has 16 residues. J lost 5 bases, V lost 1 base, and 10 bases had no gene match. Here the CDR3 DNA reads TGTGCCAGCAGTGAATCCTTTGACAGGGTGGGGTATGGCTACACCTTC. Its translation: CASSESFDRVGYGYTF.

The chain carries TRBV7-9 and TRBJ1-5; D gene unclear. The CDR3 has 15 amino acids. V lost 3 bases to trimming and J lost 2 bases, with 11 bases between them. Germline loops: CDR1 SEHNR, CDR2 FQNEAQ (reference sequence). The CDR3 DNA reads as TGTGCCAGCAGCTTTGACGGACTGGGCAATCAGCCCCAGCATTTT. Its translation: CASSFDGLGNQPQHF.

This clonotype has more than one count but fewer than ten. The J gene is TRBJ1-5, the V gene TRBV15; no definite D call. Trimming shortened V by 0 bases and J by 4 bases, and 10 bases separated the two germline ends. CDR3 length: 15 residues. From germline, CDR1 is LNHNV and CDR2 YYDKDF (reference sequence). This CDR3 is CATSRDLALNQPQHF. Here the CDR3 DNA reads TGTGCCACCAGCAGAGATCTAGCCCTTAATCAGCCCCAGCATTTT.

The chain carries TRBV29-1 and TRBJ1-2; D is unresolved. The CDR3 contains 15 residues. Trimming left V 2 bases short and J 5 bases short, with 18 bases between. Germline V lookup: CDR1 SQVTM, CDR2 ANQGSEA. CDR3 amino acids: CSVELVSGRPYGYTF. The CDR3 DNA follows: TGCAGCGTTGAACTGGTGAGCGGACGTCCTTATGGCTACACCTTC.